This T cell receptor (beta chain) was retrieved from a study of OX40 agonist ivuxolimab in advanced cancers. Generated by immunoSEQ multiplex PCR, the TCRdb table keeps only in-frame clones and is missing some. The sample yields approximately 40,000 clones, approximately 80% seen once. Trimming at V came to 4 bases and at J to 5 bases, leaving 3 bases not matched to a gene. This CDR3 comprises 15 residues. Germline V gene sequence: CDR1 SSHAT, CDR2 FNYEAQ (reference sequence). J is TRBJ2-1 and V is TRBV7-7; 12 bases fit TRBD2. This specimen was CD4+ or CD8+ T cells sorted from blood, taken in a trial of the OX40 agonist ivuxolimab. The receptor comes from an adult with an advanced solid tumor such as melanoma, head and neck, liver or kidney cancer. This chain's CDR3 is CASSSGLAGHNEQFF. In DNA, the CDR3 is TGTGCCAGCAGCTCAGGACTAGCGGGGCACAATGAGCAGTTCTTC. Using reference TRBV7-7 and TRBJ2-1 for the parts outside the CDR3, the full variable domain is GAGVSQSPRYKVTKRGQDVTLRCDPISSHATLYWYQQALGQGPEFLTYFNYEAQPDKSGLPSDRFSAERPEGSISTLTIQRTEQRDSAMYRCASSSGLAGHNEQFFGPGTRLTVL.